This T cell receptor beta chain was observed in a study of T cell repertoires in aging, cancer and after chemotherapy. TCR beta rearrangements were amplified from peripheral blood genomic DNA. Germline V gene sequence: CDR1 LNHDA, CDR2 SQIVND (reference sequence). The CDR3 runs to 18 residues. V lost 4 bases and J 7 bases, leaving 25 bases between the germline ends. Rearranged V-D-J TRB sequences were amplified with a mixed TRB-A/B primer pool. TCRdb analysed the multiplex PCR reads with MiXCR anew, one entry per CDR3 protein. Of some 15,000 distinct CDR3 sequences listed, about 50% are singletons. This clonotype was picked up a small number of times.

The V and J genes are TRBV19 and TRBJ2-2, with a weak D call TRBD2 (5 bases). Sequenced material: blood. The clonotype comes from a human donor in good health. CDR3 region: CASSRSAPGMGYIGELFF. The CDR3 region has the DNA TGTGCCAGTAGTAGATCGGCTCCGGGGATGGGATATATCGGGGAGCTGTTTTTT.